Presented here are 19 T cell receptor beta chains from one specimen sequenced in a study of tumor-infiltrating lymphocytes in primary liver carcinoma. The researchers produced TCR beta cDNA from roughly 500 ng total RNA with a constant-region primer. Amplification in three nested multiplex PCR rounds with slightly modified ARM-PCR gave rise to TCR beta libraries. The study ran its first two PCR rounds for roughly 9 cycles each, using TRBV1-TRBV30 forward primers and a C-beta reverse primer. Using its own MiXCR run on the multiplex PCR reads, TCRdb lists one record per CDR3 protein. The table includes 90,000 to 150,000 distinct CDR3 sequences, around 65% detected once. Starting material for RNA and DNA co-extraction consisted of roughly 20-34 mg of unsorted bulk tissue. Sequences were obtained from tumor-adjacent normal liver tissue. These receptors were taken from a woman aged 60-75 years with primary liver carcinoma and hepatitis B virus infection.

This clonotype was seen only a few times. This sequence may be a read error, since a much larger clone differs from it by one base. The rearrangement joins TRBV12-3 or TRBV12-4 to TRBJ2-3; a weak D match, TRBD1 (6 bases). The CDR3 length is 16 residues. The CDR3 protein is CASSLGTGLSTDMQYF. In DNA, the CDR3 is TGTGCCAGCAGTTTAGGTACAGGGCTGAGCACAGATATGCAGTATTTT.

Notes on this clonotype: An end of the junction does not agree with germline; a read error may underlie this. The chain recombines TRBV6-1 with TRBJ1-1; 7 nucleotides agree with TRBD1. The germline CDR1 and CDR2 sequences are MNHNS and SASEGT. The CDR3 extends over 15 amino acids. The CDR3 loop is CTSNTRRQGKTEAFF. The DNA for the CDR3 is TGTACCAGCAACACCCGCAGACAGGGAAAAACTGAAGCTTTCTTT.

This clonotype was found a few times. The CDR3 carries no conserved terminal phenylalanine or tryptophan, so it likely arises from a read error. No DNA is shown, since the ends of the CDR3 on it are uncertain; the CDR3 is the one TCRdb lists. The chain links TRBV5-5 to TRBJ2-2; the table's TRBD1 call for D was not verified on the DNA. The CDR3 spans 15 amino acids, including both terminal residues. Looked up from germline, CDR1 is SGHKS and CDR2 is YYEKEE (reference sequence). This chain's CDR3 is CASSLFVQGTGELFL.

Worth noting for this clonotype: The junction and the germline gene differ at one end; a read error may be behind it. This sequence joins TRBV4-1 and TRBJ1-2, with no clear D. Germline V gene data show CDR1 as MGHRA and CDR2 as YSYEKL. The CDR3 is 15 amino acids. The DNA of the CDR3 is TGCACCAGCAGCCAAGCCCCTCAGGCCGGCTATGGCTATGCCTTC. It yields the protein CTSSQAPQAGYGYAF.

Regarding this clonotype: A much larger clone differs from this one at a single base, so this may be a read error. The DNA for the CDR3 is TGTGCCGGCAGAGAGAGGGGGGGTGAGCAGTACTTC. It yields the protein CAGRERGGEQYF. The chain carries TRBV6-5 and TRBJ2-7; TRBD2 is a possible D gene (7 bases). The CDR3 covers 12 residues. The germline gives CDR1 MNHEY, CDR2 SVGAGI.

As concerns this clonotype: A read error may be the cause here, since a much bigger clone is one base away. The chain couples TRBV5-4 to TRBJ2-5, with no clear D. The ends were cut back, 0 bases at V and 5 bases at J, with 11 bases in the middle. Per germline, CDR1 SGHNT and CDR2 YYREEE (reference sequence). The CDR3 runs to 14 residues. The CDR3 loop is CASSLGRSLETQYF. DNA for the CDR3: TGTGCCAGCAGCTTGGGTAGGAGCTTGGAGACCCAGTACTTC.

Of note for this clonotype: Relative to the germline gene, one junction end is altered; a read error may explain this. The rearrangement links TRBV2 to TRBJ2-1; 7 bases agree with TRBD2. Germline CDR1 SNHLY, CDR2 FYNNEI. CDR3 length: 14 residues. Here the CDR3 reads CANSGLAAYNEQFF. The DNA for the CDR3 is TGTGCCAACAGTGGGCTAGCGGCCTACAATGAGCAGTTCTTC. Complete variable domain (other parts from reference TRBV2 and TRBJ2-1): EPEVTQTPSHQVTQMGQEVILRCVPISNHLYFYWYRQILGQKVEFLVSFYNNEISEKSEIFDDQFSVERPDGSNFTLKIRSTKLEDSAMYFCANSGLAAYNEQFFGPGTRLTVL.

With regard to this clonotype: The junction differs from germline at one of its ends, possibly a read error. The chain combines TRBV4-1 with TRBJ1-5; unclear D gene. Germline V gene sequence: CDR1 MGHRA, CDR2 YSYEKL. CDR3 length equals 19 residues. The DNA for the CDR3 is TGCGCCAGCAGGGGAGAGTTAGTCGGGCAAAATTATAGCAATCAGCCCCAACATTTT. Its protein product is CASRGELVGQNYSNQPQHF.

Worth noting for this clonotype: One junction end does not reproduce the germline sequence, and a read error may be involved. CDR3 in amino acids: CASGTSTGRETQYF. CDR3 in DNA: TGTGCCAGCGGAACGTCAACCGGGCGGGAGACCCAGTATTTC. This chain joins TRBV14 and TRBJ2-5; TRBD2 aligns across 7 bases. Germline V CDR1 and CDR2: SGHDN, FVKESK. This CDR3 has 14 residues.

There are many counts of this clonotype. The chain has TRBV28 and TRBJ2-1; tentative D call: TRBD1 (5 bases). CDR1 and CDR2 from the germline V gene are MDHEN and SYDVKM. The germline V and J ends were trimmed by 7 bases and 3 bases, with 16 bases remaining between them. This CDR3 is built from 15 residues. The DNA of the CDR3 is TGTGCCAGCACCGCAGGGATTGAGCTCTACAATGAGCAGTTCTTC. Its translation is CASTAGIELYNEQFF.

In its sample, this clonotype was seen a few times. The J gene is TRBJ1-6, the V gene TRBV28; D gene unclear. The germline gives CDR1 MDHEN, CDR2 SYDVKM. The CDR3 has 12 amino acids. V lost 3 bases, J lost 17 bases, and 14 bases lay in between. In DNA form, the CDR3 reads TGTGCCAGCAGTTTCGGCGGACCTAAGGTCCACTTT. Translated, it gives CASSFGGPKVHF.

A word on this clonotype: The conserved phenylalanine or tryptophan normally closing the CDR3 is absent here, so this likely arose from a read error. Because the CDR3's place on the DNA is in doubt, the DNA is left out and the CDR3 is given as listed by TCRdb. The CDR3 loop is CASSRLNPEVANEQLL. This chain joins TRBV11-2 and TRBJ2-1; no DNA check was done on the table's D call, TRBD2. Germline V gives CDR1 SGHAT, CDR2 FQNNGV. Termini included, the CDR3 measures 16 amino acids.

To note about this clonotype: This may be a read error, as it is one base from a much larger clone. The J gene is TRBJ2-5, the V gene TRBV7-9; D is perhaps TRBD2 (6 bases). Germline assignment: CDR1 SEHNR and CDR2 FQNEAQ (reference sequence). The CDR3 loop spans 15 amino acids. Here the CDR3 reads CASRLGGGTPGTQYF. The CDR3 DNA reads TGTGCCAGCAGATTAGGTGGGGGGACCCCTGGTACCCAGTACTTC.

This clonotype turned up a few times. A read error is possible here, since a much larger clone lies one base away. The CDR3 loop reads CATIGLTWADMQYF. The CDR3, as DNA: TGTGCCACCATTGGACTGACCTGGGCAGATATGCAGTATTTT. V gene TRBV6-1 combines with J gene TRBJ2-3; possible D gene TRBD2, 5 bases. Looked up from germline, CDR1 is MNHNS and CDR2 is SASEGT. The CDR3 loop spans 14 amino acids.

This clonotype was counted at least ten times. The V and J genes are TRBV7-9 and TRBJ2-7, with D unclear. The germline gives CDR1 SEHNR, CDR2 FQNEAQ (reference sequence). Trimming shortened V by 5 bases and J by 6 bases, and 8 bases separated the two germline ends. The CDR3 length is 11 residues. DNA of the CDR3: TGTGCCAGCAGCCCCCTCTCCGAGCAGTACTTC. It yields the protein CASSPLSEQYF.

This clonotype turned up a few times. With a much larger clone just one base away, this may be a read error. The rearrangement links TRBV6-6 to TRBJ2-7, with TRBD2 as a possible D gene (7 bases). The CDR3 covers 12 residues. The germline CDR1 and CDR2 sequences are MNHNY and SVGAGI (reference sequence). The CDR3 region has the DNA TGTGTCAGCAGTGGGGGGGCGTGGGAGCAGTACTTC. It codes for CVSSGGAWEQYF.

Details on this clonotype: Given a much more abundant clone one base away, this may be a read error. CDR3 DNA sequence: TGTGCCAGCAGCCGACAGGTTCCCACTGAAGCTTTCTTT. It is translated as CASSRQVPTEAFF. This chain uses TRBV14 with TRBJ1-1, with a possible D match to TRBD1 (6 bases). The CDR3 has 13 residues. Trimming took off 4 bases at V and 4 bases at J, with 10 bases between the two ends. Germline CDR1 and CDR2: SGHDN and FVKESK. The full variable domain, rest sourced from reference TRBV14 and TRBJ1-1, is EAGVTQFPSHSVIEKGQTVTLRCDPISGHDNLYWYRRVMGKEIKFLLHFVKESKQDESGMPNNRFLAERTGGTYSTLKVQPAELEDSGVYFCASSRQVPTEAFFGQGTRLTVV.

V and J are TRBV20-1 and TRBJ2-4; D possibly matches TRBD1 or TRBD2 (5 bases each). Germline-derived CDR1 and CDR2 are DFQATT and SNEGSKA (reference sequence). Trimming took off 6 bases at V and 4 bases at J, with 16 bases between the two ends. This CDR3 contains 14 residues. The CDR3, as DNA: TGCAGTGCGAGTAGGGACCTGGCTAAAAACATTCAGTACTTC. Translated, it gives CSASRDLAKNIQYF.

This clonotype was detected once. The chain couples TRBV2 to TRBJ2-5; TRBD1 matches at 7 bases. Germline values: CDR1 SNHLY, CDR2 FYNNEI. This CDR3 has 15 residues. V lost 8 bases, J lost 7 bases, and 16 bases stayed unmatched. DNA of the CDR3: TGTGCCAGCTCCCTGGGACAGCCCGACGAAGGGACCCAGTACTTC. It specifies CASSLGQPDEGTQYF.